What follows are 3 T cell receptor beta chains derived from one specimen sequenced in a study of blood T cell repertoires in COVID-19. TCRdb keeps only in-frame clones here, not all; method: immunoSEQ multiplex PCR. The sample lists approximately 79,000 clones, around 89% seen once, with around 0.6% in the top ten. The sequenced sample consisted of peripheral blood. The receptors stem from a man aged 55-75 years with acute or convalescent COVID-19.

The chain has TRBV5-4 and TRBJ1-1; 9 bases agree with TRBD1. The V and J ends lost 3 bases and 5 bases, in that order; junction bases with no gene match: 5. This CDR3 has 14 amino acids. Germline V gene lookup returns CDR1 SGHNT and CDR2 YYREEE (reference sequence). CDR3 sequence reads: CASSWDRASTEAFF. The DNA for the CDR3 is TGTGCCAGCAGCTGGGACAGGGCCTCTACTGAAGCTTTCTTT.

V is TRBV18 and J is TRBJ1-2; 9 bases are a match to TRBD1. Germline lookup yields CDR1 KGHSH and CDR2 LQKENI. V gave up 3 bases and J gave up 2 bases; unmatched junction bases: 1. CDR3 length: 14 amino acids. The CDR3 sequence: CASSPGTGNYGYTF. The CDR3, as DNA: TGTGCCAGCTCACCCGGGACAGGGAACTATGGCTACACCTTC.

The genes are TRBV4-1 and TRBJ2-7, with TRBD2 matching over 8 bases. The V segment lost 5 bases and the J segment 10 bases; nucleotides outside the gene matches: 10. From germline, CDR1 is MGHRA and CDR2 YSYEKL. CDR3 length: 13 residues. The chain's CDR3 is CASSANVLAEQYF. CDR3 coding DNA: TGCGCCAGCAGCGCAAACGTACTAGCGGAACAGTACTTC.